The T cell receptor (beta chain) described here comes from a study of T cell responses to AZD1222 COVID-19 vaccine. Assay used: immunoSEQ multiplex PCR; TCRdb lists only in-frame clones, some missing. The sample consists of about 150,000 clones, 90% to 95% of them appearing once. CDR3 length: 12 residues. A few counts support this clone. Its antigen remains unknown. Study conclusions and caveats: Recipients of AZD1222 seropositive at baseline numbered only 6 or 7.

The sequence derives from an adult who received the AZD1222 COVID-19 vaccine. The sequencing used peripheral blood, collected 28 days after the second AZD1222 dose. The J gene is TRBJ1-1, the V gene TRBV21-1. TRBV21-1 is described as a pseudogene. The CDR3: CASRAGRGEGFF. The CDR3 nucleotides read TGTGCCAGCAGGGCAGGGAGGGGGGAAGGATTCTTT.